This T cell receptor (beta chain) is from a study of blood T cell repertoires in COVID-19. Across the whole study: The United States, Italy and Spain supplied acute and convalescent COVID-19 samples. T cells, B-cell-depleted T cells, or PBMCs supplied cDNA or gDNA.

The Seattle patients, enrolled during active infection, were followed longitudinally. The CDR3 contains 13 residues. The germline V gene has CDR1 LGHDT and CDR2 YNNKEL (reference sequence). V was clipped by 2 bases and J by 8 bases; unmatched bases: 5. In the original processing: Nucleated cell counts were estimated from reference gene primer amplification. Profiled with immunoSEQ multiplex PCR; TCRdb holds only in-frame clones, not every one. That table gives V, J and clone size, and the DNA gave D and trimming. Among over 150,000 clones listed, roughly 79% were seen once. The clonotype comes from a woman older than 75 with COVID-19, enrolled during active disease. V usage is TRBV3-1 (or the pseudogene TRBV3-2) and J usage is TRBJ1-2; 7 bases are a match to TRBD1. Sample: peripheral blood. CDR3 nucleotides: TGTGCCAGCAGCCAAACAGGGGTAAGCGGCTACACCTTC. Residues: CASSQTGVSGYTF.